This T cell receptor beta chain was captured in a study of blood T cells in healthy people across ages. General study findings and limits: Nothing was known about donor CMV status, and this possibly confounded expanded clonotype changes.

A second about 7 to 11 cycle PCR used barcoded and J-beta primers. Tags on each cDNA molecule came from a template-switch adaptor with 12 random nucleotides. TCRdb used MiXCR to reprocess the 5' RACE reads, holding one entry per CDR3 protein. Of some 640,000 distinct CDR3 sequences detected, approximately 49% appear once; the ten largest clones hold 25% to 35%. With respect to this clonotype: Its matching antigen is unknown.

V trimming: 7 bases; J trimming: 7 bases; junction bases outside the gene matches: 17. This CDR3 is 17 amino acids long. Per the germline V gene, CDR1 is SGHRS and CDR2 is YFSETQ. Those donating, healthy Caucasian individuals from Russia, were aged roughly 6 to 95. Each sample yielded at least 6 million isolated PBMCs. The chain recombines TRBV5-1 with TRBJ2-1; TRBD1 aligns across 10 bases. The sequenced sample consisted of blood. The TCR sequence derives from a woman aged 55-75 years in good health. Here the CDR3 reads CASAFAPGTGATNEQFF. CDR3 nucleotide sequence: TGCGCCAGCGCATTTGCACCCGGGACAGGGGCGACAAATGAGCAGTTCTTC.